The 8 T cell receptor beta chains reported below all come from one sample, sequenced in a study of identifying expanded T cells in peripheral blood. Sequenced by immunoSEQ multiplex PCR; TCRdb stores in-frame clones only, minus some. The table shows tens of thousands of clones, with over 75% occurring only once. Sequenced: blood. The origin of the receptors is a person aged 18 to 70 in good health.

V usage is TRBV6-6 and J usage is TRBJ2-5, with 10 positions matching TRBD2. The CDR3 is 16 residues long. Unmatched junction bases numbered 8, after V lost 5 bases and J lost 2 bases. The germline V gene encodes CDR1 MNHNY and CDR2 SVGAGI (reference sequence). The CDR3 bases are TGTGCCAGCAGTCTCCCTAGCGGGGGAGAGCAAGAGACCCAGTACTTC. Its translation is CASSLPSGGEQETQYF.

The rearrangement links TRBV29-1 to TRBJ1-5; D remains ambiguous. Per the germline V gene, CDR1 is SQVTM and CDR2 is ANQGSEA. Trimming took off 4 bases at V and 0 bases at J, with 10 bases between the two ends. CDR3 size: 14 residues. The CDR3 sequence is CSVGSGFSNQPQHF. In DNA form, the CDR3 reads TGCAGCGTTGGTTCGGGGTTTAGCAATCAGCCCCAGCATTTT.

The V and J genes are TRBV15 and TRBJ1-5; D unresolved. The CDR3 is made up of 14 amino acids. Trimming removed 0 bases from V and 0 bases from J, with 3 bases in between. Per germline, CDR1 LNHNV and CDR2 YYDKDF (reference sequence). CDR3 residues: CATSRETSNQPQHF. The CDR3 DNA reads TGTGCCACCAGCAGAGAGACTAGCAATCAGCCCCAGCATTTT.

The chain joins TRBV10-3 to TRBJ2-7; D is possibly TRBD2 (5 bases). The germline gives CDR1 ENHRY, CDR2 SYGVKD. The CDR3 has 12 residues. Deletions cut 2 bases from V and 6 bases from J, with 8 bases between. The CDR3 bases are TGTGCCATCAGTGAGGTGAGCGGCGAGCAGTACTTC. Residues: CAISEVSGEQYF.

This clone was picked up one time. The chain uses TRBV5-1 and TRBJ2-1; TRBD2 agrees at 7 bases. Germline loops: CDR1 SGHRS, CDR2 YFSETQ. The junction had 19 bases not matched to a gene; V was cut back by 4 bases and J by 9 bases. There are 17 residues in the CDR3. CDR3 DNA sequence: TGCGCCAGCAGCGGAGGAAGTACGGCCGGGGGGATATCTGAGCAGTTCTTC. This codes for CASSGGSTAGGISEQFF.

The rearrangement uses TRBV4-2 and TRBJ2-7; TRBD2 might be the D (6 bases). Trimming cost V 2 bases and J 5 bases, with 16 bases left between them. In germline, CDR1 is LGHNA, CDR2 YNFKEQ. CDR3 length equals 15 residues. Written as DNA, the CDR3 is TGTGCCAGCAGCCAAACTAAGACTAGAATCGACGAGCAGTACTTC. As protein: CASSQTKTRIDEQYF.

V and J are TRBV30 and TRBJ2-7; 11 nucleotides match TRBD1. The CDR3 runs to 15 residues. Germline CDR1 reads GTSNPN; CDR2 reads SVGIG (reference sequence). Trimming removed 4 bases from V and 4 bases from J; junction bases left unmatched: 9. CDR3 DNA sequence: TGTGCCTGGACCGAGCCGGGACAGGGGGTATACGAGCAGTACTTC. Amino acids: CAWTEPGQGVYEQYF.

In its sample, this clone was seen once. The chain couples TRBV4-1 to TRBJ2-6; D gene uncertain. The V gene lost 0 bases and the J gene lost 4 bases, with 10 bases spanning the gap. Germline V gene lookup returns CDR1 MGHRA and CDR2 YSYEKL. The CDR3 is 16 amino acids. The CDR3 DNA sequence: TGCGCCAGCAGCCAAGATCGACATGCCGGGGCCAACGTCCTGACTTTC. The encoded protein is CASSQDRHAGANVLTF.